A single T cell receptor beta chain is shown here with its context. The CDR3 consists of 21 residues. V shed 5 bases, J shed 4 bases, and the junction held 24 bases outside the gene matches. CDR1 is MNHNY, CDR2 SVGAGI, per germline (reference sequence). This specimen comes from a study of blood T cell repertoires in COVID-19. Study as a whole: The United States, Italy and Spain supplied acute and convalescent COVID-19 samples. T cells, B-cell-depleted T cells, or PBMCs provided the cDNA or gDNA that served as material.

In the source study's methods: Reference gene primer amplification gave estimated nucleated cell counts. TCRdb's copy holds only in-frame clones and misses some; the assay was immunoSEQ multiplex PCR. V, J and clone size reflect that table, while D and trimming were determined from the DNA. The table includes around 150,000 clones, 86% detected once. The sequence derives from a man younger than 35 with acute or convalescent COVID-19. The material sequenced was peripheral blood. The chain carries TRBV6-6 and TRBJ2-7, with 12 bases that match TRBD1. CDR3 sequence (DNA): TGTGCCAGCAGTCTGAGAGGGACAGGGGGCTTGAGCGGTTCAGGAGAATACGAGCAGTACTTC. Residues: CASSLRGTGGLSGSGEYEQYF.